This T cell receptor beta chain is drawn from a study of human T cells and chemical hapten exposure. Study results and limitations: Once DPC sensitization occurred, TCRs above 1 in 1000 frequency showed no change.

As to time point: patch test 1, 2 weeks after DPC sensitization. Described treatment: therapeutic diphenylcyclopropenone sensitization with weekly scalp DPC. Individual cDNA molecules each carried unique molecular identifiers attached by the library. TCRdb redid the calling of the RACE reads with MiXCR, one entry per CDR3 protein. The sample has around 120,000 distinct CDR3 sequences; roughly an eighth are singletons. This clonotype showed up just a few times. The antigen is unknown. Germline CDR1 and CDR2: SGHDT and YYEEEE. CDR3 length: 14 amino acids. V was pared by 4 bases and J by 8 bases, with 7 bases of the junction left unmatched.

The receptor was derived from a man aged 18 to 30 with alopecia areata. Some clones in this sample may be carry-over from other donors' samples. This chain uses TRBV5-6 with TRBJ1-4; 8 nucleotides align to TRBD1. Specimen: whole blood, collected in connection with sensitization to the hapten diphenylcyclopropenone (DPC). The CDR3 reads CASSIRTGNEKLFF. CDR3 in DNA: TGTGCCAGCAGCATCAGGACAGGGAACGAAAAACTGTTTTTT.